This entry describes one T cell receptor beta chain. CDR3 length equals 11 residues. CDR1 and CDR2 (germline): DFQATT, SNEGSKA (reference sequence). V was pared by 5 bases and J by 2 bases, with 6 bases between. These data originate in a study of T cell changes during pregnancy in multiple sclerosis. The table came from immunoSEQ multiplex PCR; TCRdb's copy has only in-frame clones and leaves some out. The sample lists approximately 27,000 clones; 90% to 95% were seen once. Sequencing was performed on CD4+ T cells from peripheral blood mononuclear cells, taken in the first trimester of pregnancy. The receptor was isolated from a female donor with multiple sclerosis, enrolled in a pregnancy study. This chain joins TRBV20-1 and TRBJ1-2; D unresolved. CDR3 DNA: TGCAGTGCTTTACAGAACTATGGCTACACCTTC. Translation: CSALQNYGYTF.